Listed below are T cell receptor beta chains from one sample, sequenced in a study of shared clonotypes between healthy human individuals. Repertoires were generated with immunoSEQ multiplex PCR, while TCRdb's copy carries only in-frame clones and drops some. The sample contains over a million clones, around 76% of which appear only once. Sequencing was done on a sample of memory CD4+ T cells sorted from blood. The receptors come from a man aged 18 to 30 in good health. Each CDR3 is given with its conserved first and last residue. The order of the fields is clone size, D gene, J gene, V gene, CDR3 DNA, CDR3 protein. D genes are given only for firm matches. Part of the rows lack a size; the others show once, few, many or a class for expanded clones.

clone_size: NA; d_call: NA; j_call: TRBJ2-1; v_call: TRBV7-3; cdr3_nt: TGTGCCAGCAGCTCGCAGGGCCTTTACAATGAGCAGTTCTTC; cdr3_aa: CASSSQGLYNEQFF
clone_size: NA; d_call: TRBD2; j_call: TRBJ2-3; v_call: TRBV13; cdr3_nt: TGTGCCAGCAGCCCCCGGACTAGCGGGGGGGCTAGTACAGATACGCAGTATTTT; cdr3_aa: CASSPRTSGGASTDTQYF
clone_size: NA; d_call: NA; j_call: TRBJ1-1; v_call: TRBV28; cdr3_nt: TGTGCCAGCAGTCCCCCGGGGGGCCTAAGAAACACTGAAGCTTTCTTT; cdr3_aa: CASSPPGGLRNTEAFF
clone_size: NA; d_call: NA; j_call: TRBJ2-3; v_call: TRBV29-1; cdr3_nt: TGCAGCGTTGGGGCAGAAACGGAAGGAGATACGCAGTATTTT; cdr3_aa: CSVGAETEGDTQYF
clone_size: NA; d_call: TRBD2; j_call: TRBJ2-7; v_call: TRBV27; cdr3_nt: TGTGCCAGCAGTTCCCTAGCGGGAGTAGACTACGAGCAGTACTTC; cdr3_aa: CASSSLAGVDYEQYF
clone_size: NA; d_call: NA; j_call: TRBJ2-1; v_call: TRBV30; cdr3_nt: TGTGCCTGGTCCTCGGGGAGCGGGCATTACAATGAGCAGTTCTTC; cdr3_aa: CAWSSGSGHYNEQFF
clone_size: NA; d_call: TRBD1; j_call: TRBJ1-2; v_call: TRBV9; cdr3_nt: TGTGCCAGCAGCATAGGACAGGGGATTAACTATGGCTACACCTTC; cdr3_aa: CASSIGQGINYGYTF
clone_size: NA; d_call: NA; j_call: TRBJ1-2; v_call: TRBV5-4; cdr3_nt: TGTGCCAGCAGCTTGGGGGCCGACCTTGAGAACTATGGCTACACCTTC; cdr3_aa: CASSLGADLENYGYTF
clone_size: NA; d_call: NA; j_call: TRBJ2-3; v_call: TRBV5-1; cdr3_nt: TGCGCCAGCAGCTTGGGTCACGCGACAGATACGCAGTATTTT; cdr3_aa: CASSLGHATDTQYF
clone_size: NA; d_call: NA; j_call: TRBJ2-4; v_call: TRBV19; cdr3_nt: TGTGCCAGTAGTACCCTCCCAGGGATGGGCAAAAACATTCAGTACTTC; cdr3_aa: CASSTLPGMGKNIQYF
clone_size: once; d_call: NA; j_call: TRBJ2-7; v_call: TRBV10-3; cdr3_nt: TGTGCCATCAGCGCACTGTACGAGCAGTACTTC; cdr3_aa: CAISALYEQYF
clone_size: NA; d_call: TRBD1; j_call: TRBJ2-1; v_call: TRBV2; cdr3_nt: TGTGCCACCAAAGTGGACAGGGGCCGGTGGGAGCAGTTCTTC; cdr3_aa: CATKVDRGRWEQFF
clone_size: NA; d_call: NA; j_call: TRBJ1-3; v_call: TRBV6-6; cdr3_nt: TGTGCCAGCACCCAGGCCCAGGGTTCGGGTGGAAACACCATATATTTT; cdr3_aa: CASTQAQGSGGNTIYF
clone_size: once; d_call: TRBD2; j_call: TRBJ2-2; v_call: TRBV19; cdr3_nt: TGTGCCAGTAGTACCCTAGCGGGGAGTGGTATCGGGGAGCTGTTTTTT; cdr3_aa: CASSTLAGSGIGELFF
clone_size: many; d_call: NA; j_call: TRBJ1-5; v_call: TRBV6-5; cdr3_nt: TGTGCCAGCAACCAAGGGCAGCCCCAGCATTTT; cdr3_aa: CASNQGQPQHF
clone_size: many; d_call: NA; j_call: TRBJ2-7; v_call: TRBV7-9; cdr3_nt: TGTGCCAGCAGCTTAGGCACCTACGAGCAGTACTTC; cdr3_aa: CASSLGTYEQYF
clone_size: NA; d_call: NA; j_call: TRBJ2-2; v_call: TRBV28; cdr3_nt: TGTGCCAGCAGTTTTGAGGGAAAGGGGAGCTCCGGGGAGCTGTTTTTT; cdr3_aa: CASSFEGKGSSGELFF
clone_size: NA; d_call: NA; j_call: TRBJ2-5; v_call: TRBV30; cdr3_nt: TGTGCCTGTTCTCGAACGCGAGAGACCCAGTACTTC; cdr3_aa: CACSRTRETQYF
clone_size: once; d_call: NA; j_call: TRBJ2-1; v_call: TRBV7-2; cdr3_nt: TGTGCCAGCAGTCAAGGGGCCTTCTCCTACAATGAGCAGTTCTTC; cdr3_aa: CASSQGAFSYNEQFF
clone_size: NA; d_call: NA; j_call: TRBJ2-7; v_call: TRBV27; cdr3_nt: TGTGCCAGCAGTTTCCCAACCGACGGTTGTCGGTACTTC; cdr3_aa: CASSFPTDGCRYF
clone_size: once; d_call: NA; j_call: TRBJ2-3; v_call: TRBV7-2; cdr3_nt: TGTGCCAGCACCCCATCGGGGTATGCCACAGATACGCAGTATTTT; cdr3_aa: CASTPSGYATDTQYF
clone_size: once; d_call: NA; j_call: TRBJ1-1; v_call: TRBV18; cdr3_nt: TGTGCCAGCTCACCAGTCAGAGGGGAAACTGAAGCTTTCTTT; cdr3_aa: CASSPVRGETEAFF
clone_size: NA; d_call: NA; j_call: TRBJ2-2; v_call: TRBV7-8; cdr3_nt: TGTGCCAGCAGCTTCGGCGGGGGCGCGAACACCGGGGAGCTGTTTTTT; cdr3_aa: CASSFGGGANTGELFF
clone_size: NA; d_call: TRBD2; j_call: TRBJ2-2; v_call: TRBV18; cdr3_nt: TGTGCCAGCTCGACCCTAGCGGGGGGCATCGGGGAGCTGTTTTTT; cdr3_aa: CASSTLAGGIGELFF
clone_size: NA; d_call: NA; j_call: TRBJ1-2; v_call: TRBV11-2; cdr3_nt: TGTGCCAGCAGCTTCCGACAGGCGAGGGGCTACACCTTC; cdr3_aa: CASSFRQARGYTF
clone_size: NA; d_call: NA; j_call: TRBJ1-6; v_call: TRBV5-6; cdr3_nt: TGTGCCAGCAGCTTATCGTGGAATTCACCCCTCCACTTT; cdr3_aa: CASSLSWNSPLHF
clone_size: few; d_call: NA; j_call: TRBJ2-7; v_call: TRBV5-6; cdr3_nt: TGTGCCAGCAGCTCGGTCGCCTCCTACGAGCAGTACTTC; cdr3_aa: CASSSVASYEQYF
clone_size: NA; d_call: NA; j_call: TRBJ1-3; v_call: TRBV5-4; cdr3_nt: TGTGCCAGCAGCTTGCCAGGGAAGTCTACCATATATTTT; cdr3_aa: CASSLPGKSTIYF
clone_size: once; d_call: NA; j_call: TRBJ1-5; v_call: TRBV9; cdr3_nt: TGTGCCAGCAGCGTAGGGGGAAGCAATCAGCCCCAGCATTTT; cdr3_aa: CASSVGGSNQPQHF
clone_size: NA; d_call: NA; j_call: TRBJ1-1; v_call: TRBV5-6; cdr3_nt: TGTGCCAGCAGGTTCGCAGGGTTAGGGGCGATGACTGAAGCTTTCTTT; cdr3_aa: CASRFAGLGAMTEAFF
clone_size: few; d_call: TRBD2; j_call: TRBJ2-3; v_call: TRBV2; cdr3_nt: TGTGCCAGCAGGGAGCGGCGGGGGGGCCGAGGCACAGATACGCAGTATTTT; cdr3_aa: CASRERRGGRGTDTQYF
clone_size: few; d_call: TRBD1; j_call: TRBJ2-7; v_call: TRBV7-6; cdr3_nt: TGTGCCAGCAGCCACAGGGGCTACGAGCAGTACTTC; cdr3_aa: CASSHRGYEQYF
clone_size: NA; d_call: NA; j_call: TRBJ2-2; v_call: TRBV5-5; cdr3_nt: TGTGCCAGCAGCGTTACTTTAGGGGAGCTGTTTTTT; cdr3_aa: CASSVTLGELFF
clone_size: many; d_call: NA; j_call: TRBJ1-1; v_call: TRBV7-2; cdr3_nt: TGTGCCAGCAGCTTAGATCGCGGGAGGGCTTTCTTT; cdr3_aa: CASSLDRGRAFF
clone_size: NA; d_call: TRBD2; j_call: TRBJ2-3; v_call: TRBV4-1; cdr3_nt: TGCGCCAGCAGCCAAGATCGAGGCACTAGCGGCACAGATACGCAGTATTTT; cdr3_aa: CASSQDRGTSGTDTQYF
clone_size: once; d_call: NA; j_call: TRBJ2-3; v_call: TRBV29-1; cdr3_nt: TGCAGCGTTGAAGATCACAACCCTCCGCAGTATTTT; cdr3_aa: CSVEDHNPPQYF
clone_size: NA; d_call: NA; j_call: TRBJ1-4; v_call: TRBV5-1; cdr3_nt: TGCGCCAGCAGCCCCGGAGGGATTAGGGAAAAACTGTTTTTT; cdr3_aa: CASSPGGIREKLFF
clone_size: NA; d_call: NA; j_call: TRBJ2-1; v_call: TRBV9; cdr3_nt: TGTGCCAGCAGCCCTCAAAGCTCCTACAATGAGCAGTTCTTC; cdr3_aa: CASSPQSSYNEQFF
clone_size: once; d_call: TRBD2; j_call: TRBJ2-7; v_call: TRBV6-1; cdr3_nt: TGTGCCAGCTCCTTGGAGCGGGGCTTCTCCTACGAGCAGTACTTC; cdr3_aa: CASSLERGFSYEQYF
clone_size: NA; d_call: NA; j_call: TRBJ2-7; v_call: TRBV7-2; cdr3_nt: TGTGCCAGCAGCCCATACAAAGTCTACGAGCAGTACTTC; cdr3_aa: CASSPYKVYEQYF
clone_size: NA; d_call: TRBD2; j_call: TRBJ2-7; v_call: TRBV28; cdr3_nt: TGTGCCAGCAGTAACCCTAGCGGGGGAATCGGCGACGAGCAGTACTTC; cdr3_aa: CASSNPSGGIGDEQYF
clone_size: few; d_call: NA; j_call: TRBJ1-1; v_call: TRBV5-5; cdr3_nt: TGTGCCAGCAGCTTGTTCTCTACAGGGATCTTCACTGAAGCTTTCTTT; cdr3_aa: CASSLFSTGIFTEAFF
clone_size: once; d_call: NA; j_call: TRBJ2-3; v_call: TRBV18; cdr3_nt: TGTGCCAGCTCATTTTCCCGGTCAGATACGCAGTATTTT; cdr3_aa: CASSFSRSDTQYF
clone_size: NA; d_call: NA; j_call: TRBJ2-2; v_call: TRBV11-2; cdr3_nt: TGTGCCAGCAGCCTAACGGGGGGCGGTACCGGGGAGCTGTTTTTT; cdr3_aa: CASSLTGGGTGELFF
clone_size: NA; d_call: NA; j_call: TRBJ2-3; v_call: TRBV5-1; cdr3_nt: TGCGCCAGCAATGCGGTCTCCACAGATACGCAGTATTTT; cdr3_aa: CASNAVSTDTQYF
clone_size: NA; d_call: NA; j_call: TRBJ2-3; v_call: TRBV6-5; cdr3_nt: TGTGCCAGCAGTTACTGGCCTCGCCGGGGCACAGATACGCAGTATTTT; cdr3_aa: CASSYWPRRGTDTQYF
clone_size: NA; d_call: TRBD1; j_call: TRBJ2-3; v_call: TRBV30; cdr3_nt: TGTGCCTGGAGTGTGGGACAGGGCGGTTCAGATACGCAGTATTTT; cdr3_aa: CAWSVGQGGSDTQYF
clone_size: NA; d_call: NA; j_call: TRBJ2-7; v_call: TRBV18; cdr3_nt: TGTGCCAGCTCACCGCCAGGGCCCTACGAGCAGTACTTC; cdr3_aa: CASSPPGPYEQYF
clone_size: few; d_call: NA; j_call: TRBJ2-1; v_call: TRBV10-3; cdr3_nt: TGTGCCATCAGTGAGTCAAGGGAAATCGGGAATGAGCAGTTCTTC; cdr3_aa: CAISESREIGNEQFF
clone_size: NA; d_call: NA; j_call: TRBJ2-1; v_call: TRBV29-1; cdr3_nt: TGCAGCGTTGAGCAGGGAGTTCCCCGGGAGTTCTTC; cdr3_aa: CSVEQGVPREFF